The 31 T cell receptor beta chains given below trace back to one sample, sequenced in a study of T cell clonality in common variable immunodeficiency. These receptors' antigens are unknown. Study-wide points: Fewer deletions and N-nucleotide insertions were reportedly seen in common variable immunodeficiency TCR beta sequences.

Clones were read by immunoSEQ multiplex PCR, and TCRdb kept only the in-frame ones, dropping some. Recorded here are under 35,000 clones, none singletons. Specimen: peripheral blood mononuclear cells. These TCRs come from a human donor with common variable immunodeficiency.

This clone showed up just a few times. CDR3 DNA, as far as it was read: TGCAGCGTGCAGGCACAAGAGACC. This translates into CSVQAQET. The complete CDR3 sequence is CSVQAQETQYF. The chain employs TRBV29-1 and TRBJ2-5; D ambiguous. The missing CDR3 end, 3 residues past where the read stops, is filled in from the germline J gene. The V end lost 6 bases, the J end lost 2 bases, and 7 bases lay between the germline ends. CDR1 is SQVTM and CDR2 is ANQGSEA in the germline V gene. This CDR3 comprises 11 residues.

This clone turned up a few times. The read comes to an end 3 residues before the CDR3 does, leaving the germline J gene to fill in the end. The V gene is TRBV19, the J gene TRBJ2-1; TRBD2 agrees at 12 bases. The CDR3 extends over 17 amino acids. Per the germline V gene, CDR1 is LNHDA and CDR2 is SQIVND (reference sequence). The trim removed 4 bases at V and 5 bases at J, leaving 9 bases unmatched. This CDR3 reads CASSSTSSGGVHNEQFF. The covered CDR3 bases are TGTGCCAGTAGTAGCACCTCTAGCGGGGGGGTACACAATGAG.

A word on this clone: The CDR3 goes on 3 residues after the read ends, and that part is filled in from the germline J gene. The V gene is TRBV7-9, the J gene TRBJ2-3; D is perhaps TRBD2 (6 bases). This CDR3 contains 15 residues. With 1 base removed from V and 1 base from J, the gap between germline ends came to 9 bases. Germline-derived CDR1 and CDR2 are SEHNR and FQNEAQ (reference sequence). The CDR3 loop is CASSLGGVGTDTQYF. The part of the CDR3 DNA that was read is TGTGCCAGCAGCTTAGGGGGGGTAGGCACAGATACG. Together with reference TRBV7-9 and TRBJ2-3, the CDR3 gives the full variable domain: DTGVSQNPRHKITKRGQNVTFRCDPISEHNRLYWYRQTLGQGPEFLTYFQNEAQLEKSRLLSDRFSAERPKGSFSTLEIQRTEQGDSAMYLCASSLGGVGTDTQYFGPGTRLTVL.

This clone was picked up a small number of times. Read sequence stops 3 residues before the CDR3 end, and the germline J gene provides the missing end. The V gene is TRBV2, the J gene TRBJ1-1; TRBD1 agrees at 10 bases. This CDR3 comprises 14 residues. J lost 4 bases, V lost 11 bases, and 10 bases had no gene match. Per germline, CDR1 SNHLY and CDR2 FYNNEI. Here the CDR3 reads CAGKKTGGLTEAFF. CDR3 DNA (partial): TGTGCCGGAAAAAAGACAGGGGGCCTCACTGAA.

As to this clone: The read halts 3 residues ahead of the CDR3 end, with the missing end drawn from the germline J gene. V usage is TRBV30 and J usage is TRBJ1-4, with D hard to call. Per the germline V gene, CDR1 is GTSNPN and CDR2 is SVGIG (reference sequence). The CDR3 length is 14 residues. The V and J ends lost 6 bases and 8 bases respectively, with 19 bases between them. CDR3 protein: CACSGPGSYEKLFF. The sequenced part of the CDR3 DNA is TGTGCCTGCTCGGGTCCCGGATCTTACGAAAAA.

In regard to this clone: The CDR3 end falls 3 residues outside the read, so it is completed with the germline J gene. This chain joins TRBV6-2 or TRBV6-3 and TRBJ2-1; D is unclear. The CDR3 has 15 residues. Between the trimmed V and J ends, which lost 2 bases and 0 bases, there was a span of 8 bases. Germline-derived CDR1 and CDR2 are MNHEY and SVGEGT. The part of the CDR3 DNA that was read is TGTGCCAGCAGTTACGGTCACGGCTCCTACAATGAG. Translated, it gives CASSYGHGSYNE. Given in full, the CDR3 is CASSYGHGSYNEQFF.

With regard to this clone: The read ends 3 residues early relative to the CDR3; the germline J gene fills the gap. This chain links TRBV5-1 with TRBJ2-3; maybe TRBD1 (6 bases). The CDR3 length is 16 residues. Germline V gives CDR1 SGHRS, CDR2 YFSETQ. Trimming removed 2 bases from V and 0 bases from J, with 13 bases in between. CDR3 loop: CASSLLLGGSTDTQYF. The covered CDR3 bases are TGCGCCAGCAGCTTACTCCTAGGGGGTAGCACAGATACG.

A note on this clone: The read terminates 3 residues before the CDR3 end, so the remaining end is supplied by the germline J gene. J is TRBJ1-4 and V is TRBV2; D remains unclear. The V gene's germline CDR1 is SNHLY and CDR2 FYNNEI. The CDR3 totals 10 residues. CDR3 DNA, as far as it was read: TGTGCCAGCCACGGGTTGAAA. Encoded protein: CASHGLK. The CDR3, in full, reads CASHGLKLFF.

In this sample, this clone turned up many times. The read ends 3 residues early relative to the CDR3; the germline J gene fills the gap. The V call is TRBV7-4, the J call TRBJ2-3, with D unclear. V was pared by 8 bases and J by 4 bases, with 22 bases between. The CDR3 length is 16 residues. Germline V CDR1 and CDR2: SGHVT, SQSDAQ. The sequenced CDR3 bases are TGTGCCAGCGCCCCCAGTTCGCCGCCAAGTTCAGATACG. Protein sequence: CASAPSSPPSSDT. The entire CDR3 sequence reads CASAPSSPPSSDTQYF.

Of note for this clone: The read stops 3 residues short of the end of the CDR3; the missing end is completed from the germline J gene. V usage is TRBV18 and J usage is TRBJ1-1; weak D call: TRBD1 (6 bases). V was clipped by 1 base and J by 0 bases, with 12 bases between them. The CDR3 has 16 amino acids. The V gene's germline CDR1 is KGHSH and CDR2 LQKENI. The covered CDR3 bases are TGTGCCAGCTCACCACAGGCAGGGGATATGAACACTGAA. This gives the protein CASSPQAGDMNTE. The whole CDR3 sequence is CASSPQAGDMNTEAFF.

This clone was detected a few times. Partial CDR3 DNA: TGTGCCAGCAGCTTAGTTCCAGAGTCCTACGAG. Encoded protein: CASSLVPESYE. The whole CDR3 sequence reads CASSLVPESYEQYF. V and J are TRBV7-2 and TRBJ2-7, with D unresolved. The read terminates 3 residues ahead of where the CDR3 ends, so the germline J gene completes it. This CDR3 is 14 amino acids long. Germline loops: CDR1 SGHTA, CDR2 FQGNSA. V shed 1 base and J shed 1 base, with 8 bases lying between them.

This clone was seen many times. Read coverage stops 3 residues before the CDR3 terminus; the germline J gene supplies the remainder. V gene TRBV12-3 or TRBV12-4 combines with J gene TRBJ2-1; D call uncertain. V was trimmed by 6 bases and J by 3 bases, leaving 3 bases between them. The CDR3 runs to 11 residues. The covered CDR3 bases are TGTGCCAGCAGCCTCTACAATGAG. Translated: CASSLYNE. The full CDR3 reads CASSLYNEQFF.

The sample holds a few counts of this clone. The read terminates 3 residues before the CDR3 end, so the remaining end is supplied by the germline J gene. The chain links TRBV19 to TRBJ1-1, with 8 bases matching TRBD1. The CDR3 has 16 residues. From germline, CDR1 is LNHDA and CDR2 SQIVND (reference sequence). The J segment lost 0 bases and the V segment lost 3 bases, leaving 6 bases of the junction unmatched. The CDR3 bases that were read are TGTGCCAGTAGTATCCTGGGGGGACAGGTGAACACTGAA. Amino acid sequence: CASSILGGQVNTE. The full CDR3 is CASSILGGQVNTEAFF.

A remark on this clone: The read gets to within 3 residues of the CDR3 end, and the germline J gene fills in the rest. V is TRBV5-1 and J is TRBJ1-6; the match to TRBD1 covers 8 bases. V was clipped by 1 base and J by 5 bases; unmatched bases: 5. CDR3 size: 16 residues. The germline gives CDR1 SGHRS, CDR2 YFSETQ. The sequenced CDR3 bases are TGCGCCAGCAGCTTGAGGACAGGGATTAATAATTCACCC. As protein: CASSLRTGINNSP. The CDR3, in full, reads CASSLRTGINNSPLHF.

CDR3 DNA (partial): TGTGCCAGCAGCCCACCTCGGAGGGACACTGAA. Protein sequence: CASSPPRRDTE. The full CDR3 protein reads CASSPPRRDTEAFF. The chain employs TRBV7-9 and TRBJ1-1; D remains ambiguous. Read sequence stops 3 residues before the CDR3 end, and the germline J gene provides the missing end. The germline V gene has CDR1 SEHNR and CDR2 FQNEAQ (reference sequence). Trimming stripped 5 bases from V and 3 bases from J, with 13 bases between. This CDR3 contains 14 residues. The full variable domain, with the rest looked up from reference TRBV7-9 and TRBJ1-1, is DTGVSQNPRHKITKRGQNVTFRCDPISEHNRLYWYRQTLGQGPEFLTYFQNEAQLEKSRLLSDRFSAERPKGSFSTLEIQRTEQGDSAMYLCASSPPRRDTEAFFGQGTRLTVV.

In this sample, this clone turned up many times. The read finishes 3 residues shy of the CDR3 end, and the germline J gene is used to complete it. This sequence joins TRBV5-1 and TRBJ2-5, with TRBD1 identical over 8 bases. With 2 bases clipped from V and 1 base from J, the junction kept 4 bases outside the gene matches. The CDR3 is 15 residues long. The germline V gene has CDR1 SGHRS and CDR2 YFSETQ. The sequenced CDR3 bases are TGCGCCAGCAGCTTACAGACAGGGGCCCAAGAGACC. Translation: CASSLQTGAQET. The whole CDR3 protein reads CASSLQTGAQETQYF.

This clone appeared many times. The read terminates 3 residues before the CDR3 end, so the remaining end is supplied by the germline J gene. The chain joins TRBV13 to TRBJ2-2, with D tentatively TRBD2 (6 bases). Germline CDR1 is PRHDT and CDR2 is FYEKMQ (reference sequence). The CDR3 runs 15 residues. The V end was cut by 1 base, the J end by 1 base, with 7 bases between. Here the CDR3 reads CASSLVGGNTGELFF. The sequenced CDR3 bases are TGTGCCAGCAGCTTAGTCGGGGGGAACACCGGGGAG.

This clone has a count of ten or more. The CDR3 end is not reached by the read, which stops 3 residues before it; the germline J gene fills it in. V gene TRBV11-3 combines with J gene TRBJ1-4; 7 nucleotides line up with TRBD1. CDR3 length equals 14 residues. Germline-derived CDR1 and CDR2 are SGHNT and YENEEA. The J segment lost 6 bases and the V segment lost 5 bases, leaving 6 bases of the junction unmatched. This CDR3 is CASSRDRAHEKLFF. The sequenced part of the CDR3 DNA is TGTGCCAGCAGCCGAGACAGGGCCCATGAAAAA.

CDR3 loop: CASSPDRGYGYTF. The CDR3 DNA, read in part, is TGTGCCAGCAGTCCGGACAGGGGGTATGGC. V and J are TRBV7-3 and TRBJ1-2, with TRBD1 matching 10 bases. The read is 3 residues too short to cover the CDR3 end, so that end is filled in from the germline J gene. With V trimmed by 6 bases and J by 5 bases, 3 bases remained unmatched. The CDR3 loop spans 13 amino acids. Germline V gives CDR1 SGHTA, CDR2 FQGTGA. Filled out from reference TRBV7-3 and TRBJ1-2, the complete variable domain reads GAGVSQTPSNKVTEKGKYVELRCDPISGHTALYWYRQSLGQGPEFLIYFQGTGAADDSGLPNDRFFAVRPEGSVSTLKIQRTERGDSAVYLCASSPDRGYGYTFGSGTRLTVV.

A word on this clone: Read sequence stops 3 residues before the CDR3 end, and the germline J gene provides the missing end. This sequence joins TRBV18 and TRBJ2-6, with 9 bases lining up with TRBD1. Germline loops: CDR1 KGHSH, CDR2 LQKENI. The V gene end was trimmed by 4 bases and the J gene end by 0 bases; junction bases not matched to a gene: 16. The CDR3 extends over 21 amino acids. CDR3 bases read: TGTGCCAGCTCACACCGATCAGTGCCGGGACAGGGATCCTCTGGGGCCAACGTC. Its protein product is CASSHRSVPGQGSSGANV. The entire CDR3 protein reads CASSHRSVPGQGSSGANVLTF.

For this clone: The read comes to an end 3 residues before the CDR3 does, leaving the germline J gene to fill in the end. The rearrangement uses TRBV19 and TRBJ2-4; 10 bases agree with TRBD2. The germline gives CDR1 LNHDA, CDR2 SQIVND (reference sequence). The CDR3 runs 19 residues. J gave up 1 base and V 1 base, and 10 bases lay outside the gene matches. CDR3 bases read: TGTGCCAGTAGTATAGTGGCAGCGGGGGGGCCCGGGGCCAAAAACATT. Amino acids: CASSIVAAGGPGAKNI. The full CDR3 reads CASSIVAAGGPGAKNIQYF.

This clone was counted ten times or more. The read terminates 3 residues ahead of where the CDR3 ends, so the germline J gene completes it. The rearrangement joins TRBV2 to TRBJ1-1; possibly TRBD1 for D (6 bases). Germline V lookup: CDR1 SNHLY, CDR2 FYNNEI. CDR3 length: 12 residues. CDR3 amino acids: CASRGDGGEAFF. Incomplete CDR3 DNA: TGTGCCAGCAGGGGGGATGGGGGCGAG.

In its sample, this clone was seen a few times. CDR3 region: CASSSQGNKGTEAFF. CDR3 DNA (partial): TGCGCCAGCAGCTCACAGGGAAACAAGGGCACTGAA. The chain has TRBV5-1 and TRBJ1-1, with a tentative D call TRBD1 (6 bases). The CDR3 end lies 3 residues beyond the end of the read and is filled in from the germline J gene. The CDR3 consists of 15 residues. V was cut by 3 bases and J by 4 bases, with 16 bases left in between. Looked up from germline, CDR1 is SGHRS and CDR2 is YFSETQ. The full variable domain, its missing parts supplied by reference TRBV5-1 and TRBJ1-1, is KAGVTQTPRYLIKTRGQQVTLSCSPISGHRSVSWYQQTPGQGLQFLFEYFSETQRNKGNFPGRFSGRQFSNSRSEMNVSTLELGDSALYLCASSSQGNKGTEAFFGQGTRLTVV.

At least ten counts were recorded for this clone. The DNA ends 3 residues before the CDR3 does, and the rest of the CDR3 is filled in from the germline J gene. The chain employs TRBV7-2 and TRBJ2-2; 8 positions match TRBD1. CDR3 length: 15 residues. The junction had 10 bases not matched to a gene; V was cut back by 6 bases and J by 7 bases. From germline, CDR1 is SGHTA and CDR2 FQGNSA. The CDR3 loop reads CASRGVTGGHGELFF. The sequenced CDR3 bases are TGTGCCAGCAGGGGGGTAACAGGGGGGCACGGGGAG. Full variable domain (outside the CDR3, taken from reference TRBV7-2 and TRBJ2-2): GAGVSQSPSNKVTEKGKDVELRCDPISGHTALYWYRQSLGQGLEFLIYFQGNSAPDKSGLPSDRFSAERTGGSVSTLTIQRTQQEDSAVYLCASRGVTGGHGELFFGEGSRLTVL.

In regard to this clone: The sequence runs out 3 residues before the end of the CDR3; the remainder is reconstructed from the germline J gene. This sequence joins TRBV19 and TRBJ1-1; the D gene is possibly TRBD1 (6 bases). There are 15 residues in the CDR3. Germline-derived CDR1 and CDR2 are LNHDA and SQIVND (reference sequence). The V gene lost 7 bases and the J gene lost 3 bases, with 18 bases spanning the gap. CDR3 protein: CASKASATGYTEAFF. CDR3 DNA (partial): TGTGCCAGTAAGGCCTCCGCAACAGGGTACACTGAA.

On this clone itself: The germline gene is not matched at one end of the junction; a read error may be the cause. The sequence runs out 3 residues before the end of the CDR3; the remainder is reconstructed from the germline J gene. V gene TRBV7-9 combines with J gene TRBJ2-4; D might be TRBD1 (6 bases). Germline V gene sequence: CDR1 SEHNR, CDR2 FQNEAQ (reference sequence). This CDR3 is 11 amino acids long. CDR3 DNA, as far as it was read: TGTTCCAGCAGCCCAGGGGCCATT. Translated: CSSSPGAI. The whole CDR3 reads CSSSPGAIQYF.

Remarks on this clone: The read ends 3 residues before the CDR3 terminus; that terminus is restored from the germline J gene. This rearrangement joins TRBV30 to TRBJ1-5; tentative D call: TRBD1 (6 bases). Germline-derived CDR1 and CDR2 are GTSNPN and SVGIG (reference sequence). This CDR3 is 16 amino acids long. V was shortened by 2 bases and J by 0 bases, with 14 bases between the two germline ends. CDR3 DNA (partial): TGTGCCTGGAGTCGCGGGGGCCATTATAGCAATCAGCCC. This sequence encodes CAWSRGGHYSNQP. The entire CDR3 protein is CAWSRGGHYSNQPQHF. Full variable domain (remainder filled in from reference TRBV30 and TRBJ1-5): SQTIHQWPATLVQPVGSPLSLECTVEGTSNPNLYWYRQAAGRGLQLLFYSVGIGQISSEVPQNLSASRPQDRQFILSSKKLLLSDSGFYLCAWSRGGHYSNQPQHFGDGTRLSIL.

About this clone: The read ends 3 residues before the CDR3 terminus; that terminus is restored from the germline J gene. The chain couples TRBV7-2 to TRBJ1-1; the match to TRBD1 covers 9 bases. There are 14 residues in the CDR3. CDR1 is SGHTA and CDR2 is FQGNSA in the germline V gene. With 6 bases clipped from V and 0 bases from J, the junction kept 2 bases outside the gene matches. CDR3 amino acids: CASRGTGMNTEAFF. Partial CDR3 DNA: TGTGCCAGCAGGGGGACAGGGATGAACACTGAA.

As regards this clone: The read is 3 residues too short to cover the CDR3 end, so that end is filled in from the germline J gene. The V call is TRBV7-9, the J call TRBJ2-1, with TRBD1 matching 10 bases. The CDR3 runs to 15 residues. V lost 6 bases, J lost 9 bases, and 11 bases stayed unmatched. The V gene's germline CDR1 is SEHNR and CDR2 FQNEAQ (reference sequence). The CDR3 DNA, read in part, is TGTGCCAGCAGGGACTGGGGGACAGGGGATGTTGAG. Translation: CASRDWGTGDVE. The full CDR3 is CASRDWGTGDVEQFF.

The table lists this clone with a few counts. Sequencing ends 3 residues short of the CDR3 end; the germline J gene provides the rest. This chain joins TRBV2 and TRBJ2-2; 8 nucleotides match TRBD2. This CDR3 is built from 17 residues. With 7 bases clipped from V and 0 bases from J, the junction kept 10 bases outside the gene matches. The V gene's germline CDR1 is SNHLY and CDR2 FYNNEI. The CDR3 loop reads CASNGLVRGANTGELFF. The CDR3 DNA, read in part, is TGTGCCAGCAACGGACTGGTGCGGGGGGCGAACACCGGGGAG.

A few counts support this clone. The observed sequence ends 3 residues before the CDR3 terminus, with the missing tail filled in from the germline J gene. This sequence joins TRBV13 and TRBJ2-3, with TRBD1 as a possible D gene (5 bases). This CDR3 contains 16 residues. Trimming removed 4 bases at V and 0 bases at J, with 14 bases between. Germline loops: CDR1 PRHDT, CDR2 FYEKMQ (reference sequence). This chain's CDR3 is CASSSLTALSTDTQYF. The part of the CDR3 DNA that was read is TGTGCCAGCAGCTCCCTGACAGCCTTAAGCACAGATACG.